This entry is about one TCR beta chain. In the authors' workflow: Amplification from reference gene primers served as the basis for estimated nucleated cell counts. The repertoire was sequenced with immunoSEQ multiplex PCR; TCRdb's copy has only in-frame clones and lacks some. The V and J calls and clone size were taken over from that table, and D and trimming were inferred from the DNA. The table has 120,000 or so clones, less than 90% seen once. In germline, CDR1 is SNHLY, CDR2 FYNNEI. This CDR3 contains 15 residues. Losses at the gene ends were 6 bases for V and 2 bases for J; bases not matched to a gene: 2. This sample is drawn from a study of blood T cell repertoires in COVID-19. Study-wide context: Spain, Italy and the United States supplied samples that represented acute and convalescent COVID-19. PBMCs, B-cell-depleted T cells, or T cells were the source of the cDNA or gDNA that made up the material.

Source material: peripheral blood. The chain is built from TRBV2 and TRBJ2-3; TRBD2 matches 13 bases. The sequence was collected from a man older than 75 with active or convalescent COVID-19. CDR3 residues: CASRGTSGITDTQYF. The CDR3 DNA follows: TGTGCCAGCAGGGGGACTAGCGGGATCACAGATACGCAGTATTTT.